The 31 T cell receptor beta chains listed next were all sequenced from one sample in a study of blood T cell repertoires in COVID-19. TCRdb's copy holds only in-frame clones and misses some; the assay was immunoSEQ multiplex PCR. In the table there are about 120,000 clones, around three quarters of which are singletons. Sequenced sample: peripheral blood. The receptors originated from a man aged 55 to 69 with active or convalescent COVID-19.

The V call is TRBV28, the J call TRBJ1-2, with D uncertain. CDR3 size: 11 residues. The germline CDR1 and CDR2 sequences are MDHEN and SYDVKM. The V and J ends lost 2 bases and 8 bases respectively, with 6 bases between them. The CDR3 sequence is CASSLEAGYTF. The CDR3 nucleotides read TGTGCCAGCAGTTTAGAGGCAGGCTACACCTTC.

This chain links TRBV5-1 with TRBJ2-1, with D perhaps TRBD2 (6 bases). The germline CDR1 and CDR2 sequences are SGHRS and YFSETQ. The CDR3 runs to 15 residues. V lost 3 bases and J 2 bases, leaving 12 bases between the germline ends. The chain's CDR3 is CASSSGSPAYNEQFF. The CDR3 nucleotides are TGCGCCAGCAGCTCCGGGAGTCCGGCCTACAATGAGCAGTTCTTC.

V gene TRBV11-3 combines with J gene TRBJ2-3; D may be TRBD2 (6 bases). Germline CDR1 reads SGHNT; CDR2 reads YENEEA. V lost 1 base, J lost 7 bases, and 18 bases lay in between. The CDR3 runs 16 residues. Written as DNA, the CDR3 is TGTGCCAGCAGCTTAGTCCGCGTCCAGGGAGGAAATACGCAGTATTTT. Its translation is CASSLVRVQGGNTQYF.

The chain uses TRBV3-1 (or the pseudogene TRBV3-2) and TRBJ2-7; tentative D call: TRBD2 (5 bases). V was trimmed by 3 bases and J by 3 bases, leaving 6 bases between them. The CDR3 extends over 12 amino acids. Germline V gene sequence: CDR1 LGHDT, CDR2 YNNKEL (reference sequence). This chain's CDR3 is CASSHRGYEQYF. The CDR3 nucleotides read TGTGCCAGCAGCCACCGGGGCTACGAGCAGTACTTC.

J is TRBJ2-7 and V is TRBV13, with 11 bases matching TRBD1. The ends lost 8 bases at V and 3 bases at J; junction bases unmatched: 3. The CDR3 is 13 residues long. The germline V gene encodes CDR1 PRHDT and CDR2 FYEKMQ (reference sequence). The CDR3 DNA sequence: TGTGCCAGCGGGACAGGGGGTATCTACGAGCAGTACTTC. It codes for CASGTGGIYEQYF.

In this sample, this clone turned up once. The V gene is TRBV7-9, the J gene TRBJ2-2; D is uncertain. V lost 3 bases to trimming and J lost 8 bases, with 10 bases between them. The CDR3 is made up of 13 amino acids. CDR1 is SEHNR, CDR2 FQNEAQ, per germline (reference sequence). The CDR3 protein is CASSFGSSGELFF. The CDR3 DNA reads TGTGCCAGCAGCTTTGGTTCGAGTGGGGAGCTGTTTTTT.

CDR3 DNA sequence: TGCAGCGTTGGGGGGCGAACAGGGGTGCAGTACGAGCAGTACTTC. The encoded protein is CSVGGRTGVQYEQYF. The chain carries TRBV29-1 and TRBJ2-7; TRBD1 agrees at 7 bases. The V gene end was trimmed by 4 bases and the J gene end by 4 bases; junction bases not matched to a gene: 13. The CDR3 runs to 15 residues. Germline CDR1 is SQVTM and CDR2 is ANQGSEA.

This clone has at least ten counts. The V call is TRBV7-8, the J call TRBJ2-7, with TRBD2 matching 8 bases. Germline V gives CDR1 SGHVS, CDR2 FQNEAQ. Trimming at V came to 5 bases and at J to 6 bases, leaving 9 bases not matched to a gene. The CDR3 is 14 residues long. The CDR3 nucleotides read TGTGCCAGCAGCATGGCCGGGACTAGTTCCGAGCAGTACTTC. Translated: CASSMAGTSSEQYF.

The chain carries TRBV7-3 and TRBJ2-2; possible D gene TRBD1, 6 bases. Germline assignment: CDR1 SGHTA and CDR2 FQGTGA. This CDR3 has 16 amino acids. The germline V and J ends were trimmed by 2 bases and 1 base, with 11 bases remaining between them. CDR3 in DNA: TGTGCCAGCAGCTTAGTAGCGACAGGGAACACCGGGGAGCTGTTTTTT. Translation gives CASSLVATGNTGELFF.

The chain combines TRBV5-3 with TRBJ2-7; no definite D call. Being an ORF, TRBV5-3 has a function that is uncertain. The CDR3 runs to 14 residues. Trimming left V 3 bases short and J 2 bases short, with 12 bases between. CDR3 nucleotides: TGTGCCAGAAGCTCGGTGCCACAGACCTACGAGCAGTACTTC. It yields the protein CARSSVPQTYEQYF.

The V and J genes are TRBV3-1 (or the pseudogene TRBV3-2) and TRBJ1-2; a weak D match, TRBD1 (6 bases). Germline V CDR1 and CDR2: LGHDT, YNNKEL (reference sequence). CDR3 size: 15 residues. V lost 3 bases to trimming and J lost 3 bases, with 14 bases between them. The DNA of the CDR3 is TGTGCCAGCAGCCAGGGGGCGGCACCACACTATGGCTACACCTTC. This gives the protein CASSQGAAPHYGYTF.

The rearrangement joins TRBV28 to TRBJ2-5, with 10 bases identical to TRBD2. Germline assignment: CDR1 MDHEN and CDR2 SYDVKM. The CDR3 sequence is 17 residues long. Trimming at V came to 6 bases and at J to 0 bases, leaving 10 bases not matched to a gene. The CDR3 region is CASSTKGTSAYQETQYF. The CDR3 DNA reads TGTGCCAGCAGCACTAAGGGGACTAGCGCGTACCAAGAGACCCAGTACTTC.

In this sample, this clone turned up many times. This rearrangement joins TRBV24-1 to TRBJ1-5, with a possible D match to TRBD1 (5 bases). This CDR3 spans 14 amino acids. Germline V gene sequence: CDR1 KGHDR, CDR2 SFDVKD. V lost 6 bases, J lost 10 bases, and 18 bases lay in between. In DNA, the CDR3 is TGTGCCACCAGTAGCGGGGGAAGGAGCAGACCCCAGCATTTT. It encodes CATSSGGRSRPQHF.

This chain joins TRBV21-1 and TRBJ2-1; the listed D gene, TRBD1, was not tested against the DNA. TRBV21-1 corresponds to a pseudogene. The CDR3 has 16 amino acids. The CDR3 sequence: CASSKDLAGSHNEQFF. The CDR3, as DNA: TGTGCCAGCAGCAAAGATCTGGCAGGGTCCCACAATGAGCAGTTCTTC.

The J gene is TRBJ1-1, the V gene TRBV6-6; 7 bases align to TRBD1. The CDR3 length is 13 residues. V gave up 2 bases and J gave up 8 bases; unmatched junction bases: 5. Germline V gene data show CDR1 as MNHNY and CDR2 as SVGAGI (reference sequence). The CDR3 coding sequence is TGTGCCAGCAGTTACGGGGCAGGGGGGGAAGCTTTCTTT. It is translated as CASSYGAGGEAFF.

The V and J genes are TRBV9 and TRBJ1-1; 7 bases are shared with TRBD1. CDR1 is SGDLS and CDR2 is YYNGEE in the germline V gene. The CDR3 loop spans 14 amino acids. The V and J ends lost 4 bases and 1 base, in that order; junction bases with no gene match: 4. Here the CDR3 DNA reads TGTGCCAGCAGCCCGTGGACAGGGAACACTGAAGCTTTCTTT. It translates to CASSPWTGNTEAFF.

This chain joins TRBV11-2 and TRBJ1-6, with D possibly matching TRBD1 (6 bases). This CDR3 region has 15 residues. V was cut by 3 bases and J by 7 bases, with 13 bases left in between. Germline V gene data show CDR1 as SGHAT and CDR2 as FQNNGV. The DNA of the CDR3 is TGTGCCAGCAGCTTGTACAGGGCCAGCAATTCACCCCTCCACTTT. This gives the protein CASSLYRASNSPLHF.

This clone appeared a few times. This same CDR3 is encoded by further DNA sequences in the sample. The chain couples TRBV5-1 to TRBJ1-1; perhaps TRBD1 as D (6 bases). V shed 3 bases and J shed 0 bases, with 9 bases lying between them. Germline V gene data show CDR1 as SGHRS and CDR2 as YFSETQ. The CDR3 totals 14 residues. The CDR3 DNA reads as TGCGCCAGCAGCTCCGGACAGCTGAACACTGAAGCTTTCTTT. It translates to CASSSGQLNTEAFF.

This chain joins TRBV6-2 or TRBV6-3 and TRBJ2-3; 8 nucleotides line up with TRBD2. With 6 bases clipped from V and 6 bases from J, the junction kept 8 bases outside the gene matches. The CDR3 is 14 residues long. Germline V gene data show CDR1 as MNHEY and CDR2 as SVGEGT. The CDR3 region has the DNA TGTGCCAGCAGCCAAGCGGGAGATGAGGATACGCAGTATTTT. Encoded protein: CASSQAGDEDTQYF.

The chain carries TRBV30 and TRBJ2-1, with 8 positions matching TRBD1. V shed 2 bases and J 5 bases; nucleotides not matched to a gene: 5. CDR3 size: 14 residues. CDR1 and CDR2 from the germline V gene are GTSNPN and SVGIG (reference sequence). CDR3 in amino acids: CAWSPGTGHNEQFF. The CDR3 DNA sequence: TGTGCCTGGAGTCCCGGGACAGGTCACAATGAGCAGTTCTTC.

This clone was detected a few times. In DNA form, the CDR3 reads TGTGCCAGTAGGCCCGGACAGGGCAATGAGCAGTTCTTC. It is translated as CASRPGQGNEQFF. The chain has TRBV19 and TRBJ2-1; TRBD1 matches at 8 bases. Unmatched junction bases numbered 4, after V lost 6 bases and J lost 6 bases. This CDR3 is built from 13 residues. Germline V gives CDR1 LNHDA, CDR2 SQIVND (reference sequence).

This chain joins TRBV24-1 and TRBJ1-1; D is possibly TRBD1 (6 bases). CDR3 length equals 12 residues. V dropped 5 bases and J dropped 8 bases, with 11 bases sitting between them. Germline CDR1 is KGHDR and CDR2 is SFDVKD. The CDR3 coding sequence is TGTGCCACCAGTGGGACCGGGACAGAAGCTTTCTTT. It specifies CATSGTGTEAFF.

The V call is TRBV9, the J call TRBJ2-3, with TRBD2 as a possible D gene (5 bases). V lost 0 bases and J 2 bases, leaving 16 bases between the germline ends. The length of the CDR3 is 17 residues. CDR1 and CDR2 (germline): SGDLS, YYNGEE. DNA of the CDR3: TGTGCCAGCAGCGTAGGCGTAGGCTTTGACTACACAGATACGCAGTATTTT. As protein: CASSVGVGFDYTDTQYF.

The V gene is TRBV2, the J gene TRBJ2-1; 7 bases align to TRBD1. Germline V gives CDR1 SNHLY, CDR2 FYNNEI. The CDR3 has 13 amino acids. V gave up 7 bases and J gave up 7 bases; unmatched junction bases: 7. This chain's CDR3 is CASMTDRVNEQFF. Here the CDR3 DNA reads TGTGCCAGCATGACTGACAGGGTGAATGAGCAGTTCTTC.

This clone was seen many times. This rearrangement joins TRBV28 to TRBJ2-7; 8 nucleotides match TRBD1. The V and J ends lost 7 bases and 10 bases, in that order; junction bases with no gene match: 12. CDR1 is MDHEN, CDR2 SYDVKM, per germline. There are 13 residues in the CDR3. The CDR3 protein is CASIRGQGIAQYF. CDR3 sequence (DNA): TGTGCCAGCATCCGAGGACAGGGTATCGCCCAGTACTTC.

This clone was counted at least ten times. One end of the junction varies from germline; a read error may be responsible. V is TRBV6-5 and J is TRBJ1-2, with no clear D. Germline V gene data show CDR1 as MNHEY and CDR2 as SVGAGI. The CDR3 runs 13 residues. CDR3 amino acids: CASSYSRILGYTF. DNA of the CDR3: TGTGCCAGCAGCTACTCGCGTATTCTTGGCTACACCTTC.

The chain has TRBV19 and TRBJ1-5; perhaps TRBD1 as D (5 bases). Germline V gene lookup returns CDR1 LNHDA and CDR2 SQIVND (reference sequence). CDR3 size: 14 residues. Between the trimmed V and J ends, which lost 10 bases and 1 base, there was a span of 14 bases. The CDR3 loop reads CATRWGDSNQPQHF. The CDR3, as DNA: TGTGCCACCCGCTGGGGGGACAGCAATCAGCCCCAGCATTTT.

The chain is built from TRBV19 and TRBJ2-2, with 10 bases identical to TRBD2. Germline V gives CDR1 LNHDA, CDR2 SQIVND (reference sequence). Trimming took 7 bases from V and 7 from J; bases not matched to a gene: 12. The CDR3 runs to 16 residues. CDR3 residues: CASTPRAGGPGGELFF. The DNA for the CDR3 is TGTGCCAGTACCCCTCGAGCGGGAGGGCCTGGCGGGGAGCTGTTTTTT.

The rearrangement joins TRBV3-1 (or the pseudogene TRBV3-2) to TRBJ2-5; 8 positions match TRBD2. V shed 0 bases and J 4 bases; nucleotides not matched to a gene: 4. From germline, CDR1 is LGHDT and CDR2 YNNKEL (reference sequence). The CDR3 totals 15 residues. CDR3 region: CASSQDPGLVETQYF. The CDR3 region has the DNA TGTGCCAGCAGCCAAGACCCGGGACTAGTAGAGACCCAGTACTTC.

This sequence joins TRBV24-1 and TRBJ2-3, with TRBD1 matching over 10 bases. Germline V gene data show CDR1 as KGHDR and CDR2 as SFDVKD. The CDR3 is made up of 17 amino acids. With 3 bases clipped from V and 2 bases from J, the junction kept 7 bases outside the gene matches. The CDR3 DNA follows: TGTGCCACCAGTGATCCTGCCGGGACAGGGGCCACAGATACGCAGTATTTT. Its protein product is CATSDPAGTGATDTQYF.

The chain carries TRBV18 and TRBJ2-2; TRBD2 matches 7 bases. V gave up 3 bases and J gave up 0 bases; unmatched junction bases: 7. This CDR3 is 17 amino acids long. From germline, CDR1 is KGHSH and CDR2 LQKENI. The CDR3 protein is CASSPQRLAANTGELFF. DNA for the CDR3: TGTGCCAGCTCACCCCAGCGACTAGCCGCGAACACCGGGGAGCTGTTTTTT. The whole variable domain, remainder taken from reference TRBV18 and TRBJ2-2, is NAGVMQNPRHLVRRRGQEARLRCSPMKGHSHVYWYRQLPEEGLKFMVYLQKENIIDESGMPKERFSAEFPKEGPSILRIQQVVRGDSAAYFCASSPQRLAANTGELFFGEGSRLTVL.